This TCR beta chain was captured by sequencing in a study of STAT5B mutations in CD4+ large granular lymphocyte leukemia. Healthy controls were blood donor buffy coats. The germline V and J ends were trimmed by 6 bases and 4 bases, with 21 bases remaining between them. CDR1 SGHTA and CDR2 FQGNSA come from the germline V gene. This CDR3 is built from 16 residues. TCRdb's table, derived via immunoSEQ multiplex PCR, lists solely in-frame clones and lacks some. The table has 35,000 to 40,000 clones, approximately 85% seen once; the top ten hold 1% to 1.5%. The receptor was derived from a human donor in good health. The chain has TRBV7-2 and TRBJ1-1; no reliable D call. Source material: CD4+ T cells from blood buffy coats. CDR3 sequence: CASSPPPRRTGTEAFF. The CDR3 coding sequence is TGTGCCAGCAGTCCGCCCCCTCGACGGACTGGCACTGAAGCTTTCTTT.